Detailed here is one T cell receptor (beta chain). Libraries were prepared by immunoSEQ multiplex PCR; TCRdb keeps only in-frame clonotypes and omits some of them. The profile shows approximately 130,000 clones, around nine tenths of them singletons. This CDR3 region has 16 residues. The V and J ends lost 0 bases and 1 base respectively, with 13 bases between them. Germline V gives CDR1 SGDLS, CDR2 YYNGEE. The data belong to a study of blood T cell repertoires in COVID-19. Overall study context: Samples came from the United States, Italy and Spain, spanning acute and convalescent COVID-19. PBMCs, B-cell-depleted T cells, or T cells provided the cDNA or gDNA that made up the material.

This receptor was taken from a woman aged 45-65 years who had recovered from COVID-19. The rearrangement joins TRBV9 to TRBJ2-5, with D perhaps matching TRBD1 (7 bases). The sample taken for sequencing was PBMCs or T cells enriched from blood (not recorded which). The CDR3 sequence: CASSVGGRGVQETQYF. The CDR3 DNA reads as TGTGCCAGCAGCGTAGGAGGCAGGGGGGTCCAAGAGACCCAGTACTTC.